The 17 T cell receptor beta chains below come from one sample, sequenced in a study of control samples from healthy donors and cancer patients. Some clones are missing from TCRdb's copy, which holds only in-frame ones; the method was immunoSEQ multiplex PCR. Of around 95,000 clones listed, about 90% are singletons. The sequencing input was blood. Receptors originate from a woman aged 50 to 60 in good health.

This clone was counted only a few times. The V and J genes are TRBV5-4 and TRBJ2-7; D is possibly TRBD2 (5 bases). Germline V lookup: CDR1 SGHNT, CDR2 YYREEE (reference sequence). Trimming shortened V by 3 bases and J by 3 bases, and 13 bases separated the two germline ends. There are 14 residues in the CDR3. As DNA, the CDR3 is TGTGCCAGCAGCTCGCCGGACGGAGGCTACGAGCAGTACTTC. This translates into CASSSPDGGYEQYF.

A single count supports this clone. This chain links TRBV9 with TRBJ1-4, with TRBD1 matching 7 bases. Germline loops: CDR1 SGDLS, CDR2 YYNGEE. The trim removed 3 bases at V and 7 bases at J, leaving 12 bases unmatched. This CDR3 is 16 amino acids long. CDR3 amino acids: CASSEGRRGLSEKLFF. The CDR3, as DNA: TGTGCCAGCAGCGAGGGGAGAAGGGGGCTGAGTGAAAAACTGTTTTTT.

This chain joins TRBV7-3 and TRBJ2-3; D is undetermined. The germline V gene has CDR1 SGHTA and CDR2 FQGTGA. The V and J ends lost 2 bases and 2 bases respectively, with 8 bases between them. This CDR3 has 14 residues. CDR3 sequence reads: CASSLPGYTDTQYF. The CDR3 region has the DNA TGTGCCAGCAGCTTACCAGGTTACACAGATACGCAGTATTTT.

The chain carries TRBV6-5 and TRBJ2-5, with D unclear. This CDR3 contains 15 residues. Trimming shortened V by 0 bases and J by 4 bases, and 12 bases separated the two germline ends. Germline loops: CDR1 MNHEY, CDR2 SVGAGI. The CDR3, as DNA: TGTGCCAGCAGTTACTCGTCGACCGGATCAGAGACCCAGTACTTC. Translated: CASSYSSTGSETQYF.

The rearrangement joins TRBV18 to TRBJ1-2; TRBD1 might be the D (6 bases). Germline CDR1 reads KGHSH; CDR2 reads LQKENI. V lost 6 bases and J lost 8, with 19 bases in between. The CDR3 contains 14 residues. CDR3 nucleotides: TGTGCCAGCTCCCCCCTTTGGGGGGCCCAAGGCTACACCTTC. Residues: CASSPLWGAQGYTF.

This clone was observed a single time. V usage is TRBV7-9 and J usage is TRBJ2-7, with 9 positions matching TRBD1. The trim removed 3 bases at V and 5 bases at J, leaving 5 bases unmatched. From germline, CDR1 is SEHNR and CDR2 FQNEAQ (reference sequence). The CDR3 runs to 14 residues. CDR3 amino acids: CASSFYRGRDEQYF. Written as DNA, the CDR3 is TGTGCCAGCAGCTTTTACAGGGGGCGGGACGAGCAGTACTTC.

This clone is a singleton in its sample. V is TRBV7-2 and J is TRBJ1-1; maybe TRBD1 (5 bases). The CDR3 contains 15 residues. CDR1 and CDR2 (germline): SGHTA, FQGNSA. V was trimmed by 5 bases and J by 5 bases, leaving 18 bases between them. The CDR3 coding sequence is TGTGCCAGCAGCCCGTCGGGGGGAATGAGAACTGAAGCTTTCTTT. It encodes CASSPSGGMRTEAFF.

The V and J genes are TRBV10-1 and TRBJ2-7; TRBD2 matches at 7 bases. The CDR3 loop spans 16 amino acids. Germline CDR1 reads WNHNN; CDR2 reads SYGVQD (reference sequence). V lost 2 bases, J lost 3 bases, and 10 bases stayed unmatched. CDR3 protein: CASSEGPTSSNYEQYF. CDR3 nucleotides: TGCGCCAGCAGTGAGGGCCCGACTAGCTCTAACTACGAGCAGTACTTC.

The chain has TRBV5-1 and TRBJ1-2; 8 bases match TRBD1. After removal of 4 bases from V and 3 bases from J, the junction contained 5 bases not matched to a gene. Germline V CDR1 and CDR2: SGHRS, YFSETQ. This CDR3 comprises 14 residues. CDR3 sequence reads: CASSMTGADYGYTF. The CDR3 DNA reads TGCGCCAGCAGCATGACAGGGGCAGACTATGGCTACACCTTC.

This chain connects TRBV5-1 to TRBJ2-1, with 8 bases aligning to TRBD2. After removal of 4 bases from V and 8 bases from J, the junction contained 11 bases not matched to a gene. The CDR3 totals 15 residues. Germline loops: CDR1 SGHRS, CDR2 YFSETQ. CDR3 nucleotide sequence: TGCGCCAGCAGCCCAGGTGCGGGGGGCCGGTATGAGCAGTTCTTC. Encoded protein: CASSPGAGGRYEQFF.

This clone was recorded once. Here the CDR3 DNA reads TGTGCCAGTAGTATCAAGTTTGGAGCTTTCTTT. As protein: CASSIKFGAFF. The chain couples TRBV19 to TRBJ1-1; D ambiguous. Looked up from germline, CDR1 is LNHDA and CDR2 is SQIVND (reference sequence). This CDR3 is 11 amino acids long. V was trimmed by 3 bases and J by 10 bases, leaving 9 bases between them.

The chain employs TRBV7-9 and TRBJ1-2; D remains ambiguous. Trimming took off 0 bases at V and 3 bases at J, with 14 bases between the two ends. The CDR3 is 16 residues long. The germline CDR1 and CDR2 sequences are SEHNR and FQNEAQ (reference sequence). CDR3 DNA sequence: TGTGCCAGCAGCTTAGCTTTCCAGGAAGGATACTATGGCTACACCTTC. This sequence encodes CASSLAFQEGYYGYTF. The variable domain in full, with the rest retrieved from reference TRBV7-9 and TRBJ1-2, is DTGVSQNPRHKITKRGQNVTFRCDPISEHNRLYWYRQTLGQGPEFLTYFQNEAQLEKSRLLSDRFSAERPKGSFSTLEIQRTEQGDSAMYLCASSLAFQEGYYGYTFGSGTRLTVV.

The chain uses TRBV9 and TRBJ1-2, with D uncertain. Germline V gives CDR1 SGDLS, CDR2 YYNGEE. Trimming stripped 1 base from V and 5 bases from J, with 12 bases between. This CDR3 region has 14 residues. The CDR3 DNA follows: TGTGCCAGCAGCGTAACCCCATCCCATTATGGCTACACCTTC. Protein sequence: CASSVTPSHYGYTF.

This chain links TRBV5-1 with TRBJ2-5; D unclear. Germline assignment: CDR1 SGHRS and CDR2 YFSETQ. Between the trimmed V and J ends, which lost 3 bases and 6 bases, there was a span of 15 bases. The CDR3 covers 14 residues. CDR3: CASSWAGSRKTQYF. The CDR3 region has the DNA TGCGCCAGCAGCTGGGCCGGTAGCCGAAAGACCCAGTACTTC.

The rearrangement uses TRBV27 and TRBJ2-3; D is perhaps TRBD1 or TRBD2 (5 bases each). The germline CDR1 and CDR2 sequences are MNHEY and SMNVEV (reference sequence). The CDR3 sequence is 13 residues long. V was clipped by 1 base and J by 5 bases, with 7 bases between them. CDR3 residues: CASSLFGGDTQYF. In nucleotides, the CDR3 is TGTGCCAGCAGTTTATTTGGGGGAGATACGCAGTATTTT.

The V and J genes are TRBV5-6 and TRBJ1-4; 7 bases agree with TRBD1. Germline values: CDR1 SGHDT, CDR2 YYEEEE. J was trimmed by 8 bases and V by 3 bases; bases with no gene match: 4. The CDR3 contains 13 residues. The DNA of the CDR3 is TGTGCCAGCAGCTCTCTGGACAGGGAAAAACTGTTTTTT. Translated, it gives CASSSLDREKLFF.

The rearrangement links TRBV7-6 to TRBJ2-3, with D possibly matching TRBD2 (5 bases). Germline V gives CDR1 SGHVS, CDR2 FNYEAQ. The ends were cut back, 5 bases at V and 2 bases at J, with 17 bases in the middle. The CDR3 covers 16 residues. The CDR3 loop is CASSPHAEEVTDTQYF. In DNA, the CDR3 is TGTGCCAGCAGCCCACACGCGGAGGAAGTCACAGATACGCAGTATTTT.